This T cell receptor beta chain was found in a study of T cells in Graves' hyperthyroidism and ophthalmopathy. RNA transcripts served as the template for amplifying TCR beta CDR3 regions. The HTBI primer set was used in a first-round RT-PCR of the TCR CDR3. In TCRdb, the multiplex PCR reads were re-called with MiXCR into one record per CDR3 protein. The data contain about 400,000 distinct CDR3 sequences, 15% to 19% of them singletons. This clonotype was recorded many times. Specimen: blood. This receptor was identified in a woman aged 18-29 years with Graves' hyperthyroidism.

Here the CDR3 reads CSARTSGSNEQYF. In nucleotides, the CDR3 is TGCAGTGCTAGGACTAGCGGGTCTAACGAGCAGTACTTC. This chain joins TRBV20-1 and TRBJ2-7, with 10 bases lining up with TRBD2. The trim removed 3 bases at V and 5 bases at J, leaving 4 bases unmatched. CDR1 DFQATT and CDR2 SNEGSKA come from the germline V gene (reference sequence). The CDR3 has 13 residues.